This T cell receptor (beta chain) was recorded in a study of shared clonotypes between healthy human individuals. CDR1 is MRHNA, CDR2 SNTAGT, per germline. The CDR3 extends over 16 amino acids. J lost 0 bases, V lost 6 bases, and 4 bases had no gene match. Every subset had its genomic DNA shared out evenly among several immunoSEQ plates. Only in-frame clones appear in the TCRdb table, and some are missing; sequencing was by immunoSEQ multiplex PCR. In the table there are 190,000 or so clones, approximately 60% of which are singletons. Sample: memory CD4+ T cells sorted from blood. The sample's subset: CD45RA-negative fraction. This receptor was obtained from a man aged 25-45 years in good health. This rearrangement joins TRBV6-4 to TRBJ2-1, with 11 bases that match TRBD2. The CDR3 loop reads CASSRTSGSSYNEQFF. The CDR3 DNA is TGTGCCAGCAGCCGTACTAGCGGGAGCTCCTACAATGAGCAGTTCTTC.